Below are 26 T cell receptor beta chains sequenced from a single sample in a study of blood T cell repertoires in COVID-19. Data came from immunoSEQ multiplex PCR; TCRdb stores just in-frame clones and leaves some out. The top ten hold 0.7% of the sample, which has approximately 480,000 clones, around 90% seen once. The sequencing sample was made of PBMCs or T cells enriched from blood (not recorded which). Source of these receptors: a woman aged 18-29 years who had recovered from COVID-19.

In nucleotides, the CDR3 is TGTGCCAGCAGTGAAGAGGTAGGGGGACACAATGAGCAGTTCTTC. It specifies CASSEEVGGHNEQFF. The chain recombines TRBV2 with TRBJ2-1; weak D call: TRBD1 (6 bases). The germline CDR1 and CDR2 sequences are SNHLY and FYNNEI. The CDR3 is 15 residues long. Trimming cost V 1 base and J 5 bases, with 12 bases left between them. Filled out from reference TRBV2 and TRBJ2-1, the complete variable domain reads EPEVTQTPSHQVTQMGQEVILRCVPISNHLYFYWYRQILGQKVEFLVSFYNNEISEKSEIFDDQFSVERPDGSNFTLKIRSTKLEDSAMYFCASSEEVGGHNEQFFGPGTRLTVL.

This chain links TRBV7-2 with TRBJ2-3, with 9 bases matching TRBD2. The CDR3 has 19 residues. The V gene end was trimmed by 2 bases and the J gene end by 2 bases; junction bases not matched to a gene: 14. Germline-derived CDR1 and CDR2 are SGHTA and FQGNSA. CDR3 DNA sequence: TGTGCCAGCAGCTTATCGCGGCTTGCGGGGGGGTTATTCACAGATACGCAGTATTTT. Translating it yields CASSLSRLAGGLFTDTQYF.

The chain carries TRBV7-2 and TRBJ1-2; D gene ambiguous. V was pared by 5 bases and J by 7 bases, with 20 bases between. Germline V gene data show CDR1 as SGHTA and CDR2 as FQGNSA. This CDR3 is built from 15 residues. CDR3 in amino acids: CASSEFNPERGGYTF. In DNA form, the CDR3 reads TGTGCCAGCAGCGAGTTCAACCCCGAACGGGGTGGCTACACCTTC.

The J gene is TRBJ1-1, the V gene TRBV19; 10 bases align to TRBD1. Germline trimming cut 6 bases from V and 1 base from J; bases unmatched to any gene: 11. Germline assignment: CDR1 LNHDA and CDR2 SQIVND (reference sequence). CDR3 length: 17 amino acids. This CDR3 reads CASSITGTGVRNTEAFF. The CDR3 DNA reads as TGTGCCAGTAGCATAACCGGGACAGGGGTTCGGAACACTGAAGCTTTCTTT.

The chain couples TRBV3-1 (or the pseudogene TRBV3-2) to TRBJ1-1; D may be TRBD1 (5 bases). V was shortened by 5 bases and J by 3 bases, with 16 bases between the two germline ends. The CDR3 covers 15 residues. Per germline, CDR1 LGHDT and CDR2 YNNKEL (reference sequence). The CDR3 spells CASSSYYGGDTEAFF. As DNA, the CDR3 is TGTGCCAGCAGCTCTTACTACGGGGGGGACACTGAAGCTTTCTTT.

On this clone: Other DNA variants within this sample encode the same CDR3. The chain carries TRBV30 and TRBJ1-1, with D tentatively TRBD1 (5 bases). CDR3 length: 12 amino acids. The germline V gene has CDR1 GTSNPN and CDR2 SVGIG (reference sequence). Trimming removed 5 bases at V and 2 bases at J, with 9 bases between. CDR3 sequence reads: CAWGDSNTEAFF. CDR3 coding DNA: TGTGCCTGGGGGGACTCTAACACTGAAGCTTTCTTT.

The genes are TRBV5-1 and TRBJ2-7, with a tentative D call TRBD1 (6 bases). CDR3 length equals 13 residues. Trimming shortened V by 6 bases and J by 3 bases, and 13 bases separated the two germline ends. CDR1 is SGHRS, CDR2 YFSETQ, per germline. The CDR3 here is CASMGAENYEQYF. CDR3 bases: TGCGCCAGCATGGGGGCAGAAAACTACGAGCAGTACTTC.

This chain links TRBV4-1 with TRBJ1-1; unclear D gene. This CDR3 contains 13 residues. Trimming took off 4 bases at V and 0 bases at J, with 6 bases between the two ends. The germline gives CDR1 MGHRA, CDR2 YSYEKL. DNA for the CDR3: TGCGCCAGCAGCCCCAGTCTGAACACTGAAGCTTTCTTT. Its translation: CASSPSLNTEAFF.

The V gene is TRBV7-9, the J gene TRBJ1-2, with D uncertain. V lost 5 bases, J lost 6 bases, and 13 bases lay in between. The CDR3 is made up of 13 amino acids. Germline V gene sequence: CDR1 SEHNR, CDR2 FQNEAQ (reference sequence). The CDR3 region is CASSPEWGDGYTF. Here the CDR3 DNA reads TGTGCCAGCAGCCCAGAATGGGGAGATGGCTACACCTTC.

This sequence joins TRBV19 and TRBJ2-3; a weak D match, TRBD1 (5 bases). The germline CDR1 and CDR2 sequences are LNHDA and SQIVND (reference sequence). This CDR3 has 15 amino acids. The germline V and J ends were trimmed by 0 bases and 2 bases, with 9 bases remaining between them. CDR3 in amino acids: CASSIDLGDTDTQYF. The CDR3 DNA follows: TGTGCCAGTAGTATAGATCTAGGGGACACAGATACGCAGTATTTT.

The chain has TRBV11-2 and TRBJ1-5, with D tentatively TRBD1 (6 bases). Trimming cost V 3 bases and J 4 bases, with 13 bases left between them. The CDR3 totals 15 residues. The germline V gene has CDR1 SGHAT and CDR2 FQNNGV. CDR3 region: CASSLDSLTNQPQHF. The CDR3 DNA follows: TGTGCCAGCAGCTTGGACAGTCTGACTAATCAGCCCCAGCATTTT.

CDR3 sequence: CASSPLGQGPYEQYF. CDR3 bases: TGTGCCAGCTCACCCTTAGGACAGGGCCCCTACGAGCAGTACTTC. The gene calls are TRBV18 and TRBJ2-7; TRBD1 aligns across 8 bases. With V trimmed by 3 bases and J by 2 bases, 6 bases remained unmatched. CDR1 KGHSH and CDR2 LQKENI come from the germline V gene. The CDR3 sequence is 15 residues long.

The chain has TRBV9 and TRBJ1-4; D is unclear. V gave up 3 bases and J gave up 6 bases, with 18 bases separating them. The CDR3 is made up of 16 amino acids. Germline V CDR1 and CDR2: SGDLS, YYNGEE. The CDR3 DNA follows: TGTGCCAGCAGCGATTCCGCGCGGGGAATCCATGAAAAACTGTTTTTT. Translating gives CASSDSARGIHEKLFF.

The CDR3 DNA is TGCGCCAGCAGCCAACAAGGGGATTTGTCCCACGAAAAACTGTTTTTT. This encodes CASSQQGDLSHEKLFF. The rearrangement links TRBV4-1 to TRBJ1-4, with D possibly matching TRBD1 (5 bases). Trimming pared 2 bases from V and 8 bases from J, leaving 18 bases between. In germline, CDR1 is MGHRA, CDR2 YSYEKL. This CDR3 comprises 16 residues.

The chain couples TRBV19 to TRBJ2-2, with 7 bases aligning to TRBD1. Germline V gene data show CDR1 as LNHDA and CDR2 as SQIVND (reference sequence). This CDR3 comprises 14 residues. V lost 1 base, J lost 5 bases, and 1 base stayed unmatched. The CDR3 sequence: CASSIAQGTGELFF. Here the CDR3 DNA reads TGTGCCAGTAGTATAGCACAGGGGACCGGGGAGCTGTTTTTT.

Note on this clone: Different DNA sequences within this sample yield the same CDR3. The chain recombines TRBV2 with TRBJ2-5; a possible D gene is TRBD2 (6 bases). The germline V gene has CDR1 SNHLY and CDR2 FYNNEI. The CDR3 contains 13 residues. V lost 4 bases, J lost 5 bases, and 11 bases lay in between. This CDR3 reads CASSVGTQETQYF. The CDR3, as DNA: TGTGCCAGCAGTGTAGGGACTCAGGAGACCCAGTACTTC.

V usage is TRBV6-5 and J usage is TRBJ2-1; tentative D call: TRBD2 (7 bases). This CDR3 has 14 residues. Per the germline V gene, CDR1 is MNHEY and CDR2 is SVGAGI. Trimming took 7 bases from V and 8 from J, leaving 18 bases between them. The CDR3 reads CASTQLRGGHEQFF. CDR3 sequence (DNA): TGTGCCAGCACCCAACTAAGGGGGGGCCATGAGCAGTTCTTC.

This chain connects TRBV28 to TRBJ1-1; unclear D gene. V was trimmed by 10 bases and J by 5 bases, leaving 11 bases between them. CDR1 is MDHEN and CDR2 is SYDVKM in the germline V gene. CDR3 length: 11 residues. The DNA of the CDR3 is TGTGCCACGAGGGCGGTAACTGAAGCTTTCTTT. This translates into CATRAVTEAFF.

Written as DNA, the CDR3 is TGTGCCAGAAGCTTAGAGCCCAATCAGCCCCAGCATTTT. This codes for CARSLEPNQPQHF. V and J are TRBV7-5 and TRBJ1-5. TRBV7-5 is noted as a pseudogene. The CDR3 spans 13 residues.

The rearrangement joins TRBV12-3 or TRBV12-4 to TRBJ1-2; perhaps TRBD1 as D (6 bases). Between the trimmed V and J ends, which lost 4 bases and 4 bases, there was a span of 10 bases. This CDR3 comprises 13 residues. For the CDR3, the DNA is TGTGCCAGCAGTTCCACAGGGTTCTATGGCTACACCTTC. Translated: CASSSTGFYGYTF.

This chain connects TRBV6-5 to TRBJ2-3; the match to TRBD2 covers 8 bases. CDR1 is MNHEY and CDR2 is SVGAGI in the germline V gene. This CDR3 is 14 amino acids long. J gave up 2 bases and V 11 bases, and 9 bases lay outside the gene matches. The CDR3, as DNA: TGTGCCTCCCGGGTAGCGGGGAACACAGATACGCAGTATTTT. Protein sequence: CASRVAGNTDTQYF.

The V gene is TRBV27, the J gene TRBJ1-1; D is unresolved. The length of the CDR3 is 12 residues. V shed 6 bases and J shed 6 bases, with 11 bases lying between them. The germline gives CDR1 MNHEY, CDR2 SMNVEV (reference sequence). The CDR3 spells CASSQQGAEAFF. CDR3 nucleotides: TGTGCCAGCAGCCAACAAGGAGCTGAAGCTTTCTTT.

The rearrangement uses TRBV24-1 and TRBJ1-5; 12 nucleotides line up with TRBD1. The CDR3 extends over 14 amino acids. Losses at the gene ends were 9 bases for V and 6 bases for J; bases not matched to a gene: 5. Germline V gives CDR1 KGHDR, CDR2 SFDVKD. Written as DNA, the CDR3 is TGTGCCACCGGGGGACAGGGGGCGGGTCAGCCCCAGCATTTT. Protein: CATGGQGAGQPQHF.

The chain recombines TRBV2 with TRBJ1-1, with D unresolved. Trimming shortened V by 7 bases and J by 1 base, and 10 bases separated the two germline ends. Germline CDR1 is SNHLY and CDR2 is FYNNEI. The CDR3 consists of 13 residues. The CDR3 sequence is CASTTARNTEAFF. Written as DNA, the CDR3 is TGTGCCAGCACAACAGCTCGGAACACTGAAGCTTTCTTT.

The chain has TRBV10-1 and TRBJ1-6; no reliable D call. V was clipped by 3 bases and J by 7 bases, with 7 bases between them. This CDR3 has 13 amino acids. Germline V gene data show CDR1 as WNHNN and CDR2 as SYGVQD (reference sequence). CDR3 amino acids: CASSDDSNSPLHF. The CDR3 DNA reads TGCGCCAGCAGTGATGACTCAAATTCACCCCTCCACTTT.

This clone occurred a few times. The rearrangement joins TRBV3-1 (or the pseudogene TRBV3-2) to TRBJ1-3; possibly TRBD1 for D (5 bases). The CDR3 is 16 residues long. In germline, CDR1 is LGHDT, CDR2 YNNKEL (reference sequence). V shed 4 bases and J shed 0 bases, with 13 bases lying between them. The CDR3, as DNA: TGTGCCAGCAGCCCCAGGGATCAGAGCTCTGGAAACACCATATATTTT. Amino acids: CASSPRDQSSGNTIYF.